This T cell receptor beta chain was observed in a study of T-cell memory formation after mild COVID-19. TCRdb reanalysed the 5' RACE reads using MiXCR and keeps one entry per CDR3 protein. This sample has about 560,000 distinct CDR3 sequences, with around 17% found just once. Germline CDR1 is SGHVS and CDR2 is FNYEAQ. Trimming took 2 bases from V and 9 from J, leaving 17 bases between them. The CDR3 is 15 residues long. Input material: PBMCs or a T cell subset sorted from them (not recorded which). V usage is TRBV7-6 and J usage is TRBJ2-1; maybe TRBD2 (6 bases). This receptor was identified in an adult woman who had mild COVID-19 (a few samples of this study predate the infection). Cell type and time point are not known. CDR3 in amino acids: CASSLMGLAPIEQFF. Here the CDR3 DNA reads TGTGCCAGCAGCTTAATGGGACTGGCCCCCATTGAGCAGTTCTTC. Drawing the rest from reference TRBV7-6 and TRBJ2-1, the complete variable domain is GAGVSQSPRYKVTKRGQDVALRCDPISGHVSLYWYRQALGQGPEFLTYFNYEAQQDKSGLPNDRFSAERPEGSISTLTIQRTEQRDSAMYRCASSLMGLAPIEQFFGPGTRLTVL.